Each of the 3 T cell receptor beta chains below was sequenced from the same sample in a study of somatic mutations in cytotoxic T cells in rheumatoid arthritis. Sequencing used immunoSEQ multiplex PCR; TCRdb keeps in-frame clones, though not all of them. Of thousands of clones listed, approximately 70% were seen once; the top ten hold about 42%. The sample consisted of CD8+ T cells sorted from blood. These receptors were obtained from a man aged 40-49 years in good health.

CDR3 sequence: CASSQGDGEAFF. In DNA form, the CDR3 reads TGTGCCAGCAGCCAAGGTGATGGCGAAGCTTTCTTT. The gene calls are TRBV7-9 and TRBJ1-1; D call uncertain. V dropped 5 bases and J dropped 8 bases, with 12 bases sitting between them. This CDR3 is 12 amino acids long. The V gene's germline CDR1 is SEHNR and CDR2 FQNEAQ (reference sequence).

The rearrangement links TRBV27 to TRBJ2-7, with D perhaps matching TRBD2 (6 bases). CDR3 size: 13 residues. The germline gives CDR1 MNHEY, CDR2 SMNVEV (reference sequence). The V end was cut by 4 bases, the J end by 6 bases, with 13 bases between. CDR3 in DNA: TGTGCCAGCAGTTATGGTGGGGGGTCCGAGCAGTACTTC. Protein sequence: CASSYGGGSEQYF.

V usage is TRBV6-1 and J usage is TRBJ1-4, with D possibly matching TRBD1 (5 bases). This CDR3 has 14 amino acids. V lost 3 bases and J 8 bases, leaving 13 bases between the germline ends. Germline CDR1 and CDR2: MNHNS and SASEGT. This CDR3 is CASSDARVYEKLFF. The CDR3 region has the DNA TGTGCCAGCAGTGATGCCAGGGTTTACGAAAAACTGTTTTTT.